What follows describes a single T cell receptor (beta chain). As yet, its antigen is unknown. The assay was immunoSEQ multiplex PCR, and TCRdb's table has in-frame clones only and misses some. The sample records 20,000 or so clones, approximately 81% being singletons. Pools of viral peptides were used by the ViraFEST assay to expand antigen-specific CD4+ T cells ahead of sequencing. CD4+ T cell isolation took place after approximately 11 days of culture. Confirmation by PCR established that the person had SARS-CoV-2 infection between March and December 2020. Wells each received under 2.5 million PBMC, cultured with around 9.6 IU/ml IL-2 and about 10 ug/ml peptides. This sample was included in a study of vaccination effects on CD4 cells after COVID-19. Study results and caveats: Clones that were induced by infection or by vaccine showed marked contraction late after vaccination.

Sequencing used CD4+ T cells from PBMCs cultured with SARS-CoV-2 spike peptides, obtained before COVID-19 vaccination. The sequence came from a human donor who had a prior SARS-CoV-2 infection.

As DNA, the CDR3 is TGTGCCAGCAGCCGCGGGAGGGCCGAGACCCAGTACTTC. Amino acids: CASSRGRAETQYF. J is TRBJ2-5 and V is TRBV6-5, with TRBD2 identical over 9 bases. J was trimmed by 5 bases and V by 6 bases; bases with no gene match: 4. Germline CDR1 is MNHEY and CDR2 is SVGAGI. CDR3 length: 13 residues.